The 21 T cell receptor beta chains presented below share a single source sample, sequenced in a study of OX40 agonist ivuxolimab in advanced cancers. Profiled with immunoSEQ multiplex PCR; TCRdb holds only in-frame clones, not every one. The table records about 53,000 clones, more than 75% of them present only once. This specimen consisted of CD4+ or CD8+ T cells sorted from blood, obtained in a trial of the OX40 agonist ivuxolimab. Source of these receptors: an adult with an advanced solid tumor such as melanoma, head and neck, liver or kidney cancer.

The CDR3 nucleotides are TGTGCCAGCAGTGATCCCCTCCGGACTAGCCCTAATGAGCAGTTCTTC. Translated, it gives CASSDPLRTSPNEQFF. The chain has TRBV6-1 and TRBJ2-1; 8 bases fit TRBD2. CDR1 MNHNS and CDR2 SASEGT come from the germline V gene. V lost 3 bases to trimming and J lost 7 bases; unmatched junction nucleotides: 11. The CDR3 has 16 amino acids.

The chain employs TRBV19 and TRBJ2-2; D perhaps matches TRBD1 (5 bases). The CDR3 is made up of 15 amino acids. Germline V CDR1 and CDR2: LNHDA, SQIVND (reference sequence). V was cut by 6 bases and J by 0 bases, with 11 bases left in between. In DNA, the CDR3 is TGTGCCAGTAGCCCCAGGGTCGCGAACACCGGGGAGCTGTTTTTT. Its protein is CASSPRVANTGELFF.

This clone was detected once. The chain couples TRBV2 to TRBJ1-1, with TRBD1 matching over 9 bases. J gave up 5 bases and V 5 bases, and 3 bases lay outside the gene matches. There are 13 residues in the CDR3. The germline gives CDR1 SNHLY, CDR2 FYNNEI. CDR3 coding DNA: TGTGCCAGCAGTCGGGACAGGGATACTGAAGCTTTCTTT. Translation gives CASSRDRDTEAFF.

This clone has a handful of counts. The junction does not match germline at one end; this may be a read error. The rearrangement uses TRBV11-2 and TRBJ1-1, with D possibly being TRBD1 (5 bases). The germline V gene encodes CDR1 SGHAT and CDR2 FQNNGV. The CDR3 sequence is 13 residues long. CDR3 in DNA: TGTGCCAGCAGCTTAGAGGGGGTCGGGACCTATATATTT. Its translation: CASSLEGVGTYIF.

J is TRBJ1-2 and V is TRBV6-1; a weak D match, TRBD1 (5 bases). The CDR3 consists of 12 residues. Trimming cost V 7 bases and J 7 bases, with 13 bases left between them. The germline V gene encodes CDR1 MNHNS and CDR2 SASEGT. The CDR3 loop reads CASTETESGYTF. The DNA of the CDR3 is TGTGCCAGCACAGAGACAGAATCTGGCTACACCTTC.

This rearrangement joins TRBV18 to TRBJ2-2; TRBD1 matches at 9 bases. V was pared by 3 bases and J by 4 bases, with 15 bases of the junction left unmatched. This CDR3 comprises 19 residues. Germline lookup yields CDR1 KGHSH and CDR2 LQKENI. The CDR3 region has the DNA TGTGCCAGCTCACCCATTTCCACCTCCGGGACAGGGCGCACCGGGGAGCTGTTTTTT. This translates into CASSPISTSGTGRTGELFF.

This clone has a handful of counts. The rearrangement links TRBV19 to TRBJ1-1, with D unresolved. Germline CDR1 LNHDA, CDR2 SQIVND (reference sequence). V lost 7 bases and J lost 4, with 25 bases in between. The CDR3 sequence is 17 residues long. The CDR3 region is CASNPIGTWAEGTEAFF. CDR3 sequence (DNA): TGTGCCAGTAACCCGATAGGCACCTGGGCTGAGGGCACTGAAGCTTTCTTT.

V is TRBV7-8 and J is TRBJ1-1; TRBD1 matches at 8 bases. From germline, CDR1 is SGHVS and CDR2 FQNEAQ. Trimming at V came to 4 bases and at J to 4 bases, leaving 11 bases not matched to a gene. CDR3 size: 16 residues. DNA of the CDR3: TGTGCCAGCAGCTCAGGGGGCGGAGGGTTGAGCACTGAAGCTTTCTTT. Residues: CASSSGGGGLSTEAFF.

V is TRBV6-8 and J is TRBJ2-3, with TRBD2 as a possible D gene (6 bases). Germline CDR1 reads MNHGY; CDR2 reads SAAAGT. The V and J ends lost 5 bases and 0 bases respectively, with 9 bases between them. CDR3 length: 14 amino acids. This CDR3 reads CASSGGASTDTQYF. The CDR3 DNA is TGTGCCAGCAGTGGCGGGGCTAGCACAGATACGCAGTATTTT.

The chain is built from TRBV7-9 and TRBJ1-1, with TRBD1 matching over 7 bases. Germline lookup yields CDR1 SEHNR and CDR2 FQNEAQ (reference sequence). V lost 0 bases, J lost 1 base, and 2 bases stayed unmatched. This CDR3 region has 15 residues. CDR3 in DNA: TGTGCCAGCAGCTTAGCAAAGGGGGCGAACACTGAAGCTTTCTTT. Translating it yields CASSLAKGANTEAFF.

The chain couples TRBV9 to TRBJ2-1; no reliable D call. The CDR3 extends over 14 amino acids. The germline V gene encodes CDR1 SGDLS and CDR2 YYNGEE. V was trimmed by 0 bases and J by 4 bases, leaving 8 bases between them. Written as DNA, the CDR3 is TGTGCCAGCAGCGTAGCTGGGGATTACAATGAGCAGTTCTTC. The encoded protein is CASSVAGDYNEQFF.

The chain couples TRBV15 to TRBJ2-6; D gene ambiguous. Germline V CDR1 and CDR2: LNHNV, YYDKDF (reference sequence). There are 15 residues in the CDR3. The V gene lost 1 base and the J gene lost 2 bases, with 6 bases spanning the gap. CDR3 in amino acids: CATSRGRTGANVLTF. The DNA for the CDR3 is TGTGCCACCAGCAGAGGTCGGACTGGGGCCAACGTCCTGACTTTC.

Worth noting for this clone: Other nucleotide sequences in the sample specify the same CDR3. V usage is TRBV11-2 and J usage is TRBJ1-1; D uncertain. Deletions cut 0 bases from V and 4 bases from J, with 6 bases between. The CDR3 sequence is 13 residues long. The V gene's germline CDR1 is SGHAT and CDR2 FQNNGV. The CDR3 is CASSLDLVTEAFF. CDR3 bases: TGTGCCAGCAGCTTAGATCTCGTCACTGAAGCTTTCTTT.

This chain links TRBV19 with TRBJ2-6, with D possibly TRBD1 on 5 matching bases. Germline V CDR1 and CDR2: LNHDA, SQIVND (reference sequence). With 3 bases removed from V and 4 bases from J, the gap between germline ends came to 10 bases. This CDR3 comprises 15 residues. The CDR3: CASSIRQSGANVLTF. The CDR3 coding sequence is TGTGCCAGTAGTATTCGACAGTCCGGGGCCAACGTCCTGACTTTC.

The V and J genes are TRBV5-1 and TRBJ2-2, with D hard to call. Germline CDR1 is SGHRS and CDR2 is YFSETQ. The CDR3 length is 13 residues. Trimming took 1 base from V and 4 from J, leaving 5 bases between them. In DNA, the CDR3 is TGCGCCAGCAGCTTGAGCGTCACCGGGGAGCTGTTTTTT. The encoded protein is CASSLSVTGELFF.

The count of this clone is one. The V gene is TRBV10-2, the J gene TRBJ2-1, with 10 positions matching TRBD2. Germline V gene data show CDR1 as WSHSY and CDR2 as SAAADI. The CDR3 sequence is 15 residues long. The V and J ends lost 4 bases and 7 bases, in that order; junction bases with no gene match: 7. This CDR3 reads CASSAASGSRNEQFF. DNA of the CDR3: TGCGCCAGCAGTGCCGCTAGCGGGAGTAGGAATGAGCAGTTCTTC.

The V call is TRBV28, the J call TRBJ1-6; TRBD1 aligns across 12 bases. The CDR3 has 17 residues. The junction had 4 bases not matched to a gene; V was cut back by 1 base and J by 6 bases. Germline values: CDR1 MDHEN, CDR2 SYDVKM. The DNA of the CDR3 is TGTGCCAGCAGTTTATCCGGGACAGGGGGCTTTAATTCACCCCTCCACTTT. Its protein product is CASSLSGTGGFNSPLHF.

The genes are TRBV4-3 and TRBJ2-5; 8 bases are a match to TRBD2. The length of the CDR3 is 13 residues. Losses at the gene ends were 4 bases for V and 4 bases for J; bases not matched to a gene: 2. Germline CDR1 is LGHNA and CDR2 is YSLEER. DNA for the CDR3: TGCGCCAGCAGCCCCAGCGGGGGAGAGACCCAGTACTTC. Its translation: CASSPSGGETQYF.

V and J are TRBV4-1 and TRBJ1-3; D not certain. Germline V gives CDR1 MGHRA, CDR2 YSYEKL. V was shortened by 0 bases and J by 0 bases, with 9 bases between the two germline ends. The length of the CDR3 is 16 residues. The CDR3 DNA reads TGCGCCAGCAGCCAAGATTTCCAGAGCTCTGGAAACACCATATATTTT. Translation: CASSQDFQSSGNTIYF.

As DNA, the CDR3 is TGTGCCAGTAGCAACAACCGGAACACTGAAGCTTTCTTT. The encoded protein is CASSNNRNTEAFF. The chain joins TRBV19 to TRBJ1-1; D is undetermined. Trimming stripped 6 bases from V and 1 base from J, with 9 bases between. The CDR3 consists of 13 residues. Germline CDR1 and CDR2: LNHDA and SQIVND (reference sequence).

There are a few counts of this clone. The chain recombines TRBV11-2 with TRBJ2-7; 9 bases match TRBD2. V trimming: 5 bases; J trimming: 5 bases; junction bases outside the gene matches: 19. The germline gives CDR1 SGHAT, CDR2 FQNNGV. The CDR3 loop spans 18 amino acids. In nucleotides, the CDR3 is TGTGCCAGCAGCCTAGCCCGAAGGGCTAGCGGGACTAGAAACGAGCAGTACTTC. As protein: CASSLARRASGTRNEQYF. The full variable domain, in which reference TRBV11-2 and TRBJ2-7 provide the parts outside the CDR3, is EAGVAQSPRYKIIEKRQSVAFWCNPISGHATLYWYQQILGQGPKLLIQFQNNGVVDDSQLPKDRFSAERLKGVDSTLKIQPAKLEDSAVYLCASSLARRASGTRNEQYFGPGTRLTVT.